Presented here are 3 T cell receptor beta chains from one specimen sequenced in a study of post-analysis software for immune sequencing data. Whole-study findings and limits: The study found TRBV5-6, TRBV5-1 and TRBV20-1 among several TRBV segments more frequent in patients than controls.

For these TCRs, the target antigens are not known. Built from TCR beta cDNA, the libraries had unique molecular identifiers in them. TCRdb re-derived calls from the PCR reads in MiXCR, one entry per CDR3 protein. The table shows around 500,000 distinct CDR3 sequences, with 30% to 40% occurring only once. The specimen sequenced was blood. The receptor set was obtained from a girl between 2 and 17 years old with multiple sclerosis.

This rearrangement joins TRBV12-3 or TRBV12-4 to TRBJ2-5, with D uncertain. The J call may be incorrect, as the DNA end agrees better with TRBJ2-7. The CDR3 spans 13 residues. DNA of the CDR3: TGTGCCAGCAGTTTAAATCGGTACCACGAGCAGTACTTC. It specifies CASSLNRYHEQYF.

This rearrangement joins TRBV6-5 to TRBJ1-2, with D maybe TRBD1 (5 bases). V lost 2 bases to trimming and J lost 1 base, with 11 bases between them. CDR1 is MNHEY, CDR2 SVGAGI, per germline. The CDR3 has 15 amino acids. The CDR3 sequence: CASSYGGAVNYGYTF. The CDR3 bases are TGTGCCAGCAGTTACGGAGGGGCGGTTAACTATGGCTACACCTTC.

The CDR3 protein is CASSSREVDTQYF. CDR3 in DNA: TGCGCCAGCAGTTCGCGGGAGGTAGATACGCAGTATTTT. The chain combines TRBV5-1 with TRBJ2-3, with 8 bases lining up with TRBD2. CDR1 and CDR2 from the germline V gene are SGHRS and YFSETQ. The CDR3 is 13 amino acids. V trimming: 5 bases; J trimming: 5 bases; junction bases outside the gene matches: 4.